The 2 T cell receptor beta chains below were found in one sample sequenced in a study of T cells after yellow fever vaccination. TCRdb itself ran the 5' RACE reads through MiXCR, one entry per CDR3 protein. The data contain 100,000 to 150,000 distinct CDR3 sequences, 7.2% of them singletons. The sample consisted of CD4+ T cells sorted from PBMCs, taken about 41 days after the first yellow fever vaccination. Every receptor here comes from a man in his late teens or twenties who received the YFV17D yellow fever vaccine.

This clonotype has at least ten counts. The V call is TRBV5-1, the J call TRBJ2-2, with D hard to call. The CDR3 runs 16 residues. The germline V and J ends were trimmed by 5 bases and 4 bases, with 18 bases remaining between them. CDR1 SGHRS and CDR2 YFSETQ come from the germline V gene. CDR3 loop: CASSRPGTGTTGELFF. The CDR3 coding sequence is TGCGCCAGCAGTCGCCCGGGTACGGGCACCACCGGGGAGCTGTTTTTT.

Many counts were recorded for this clonotype. The chain uses TRBV5-1 and TRBJ1-1, with a tentative D call TRBD1 (5 bases). Per germline, CDR1 SGHRS and CDR2 YFSETQ. CDR3 size: 15 residues. With 2 bases removed from V and 6 bases from J, the gap between germline ends came to 17 bases. DNA of the CDR3: TGCGCCAGCAGCTTCGTTGGGGGGACCCAGTCTGAAGCTTTCTTT. This translates into CASSFVGGTQSEAFF.